This TCR beta chain was identified in a study of blood T cell repertoires in COVID-19. In the study overall: Spain, Italy and the United States supplied samples that represented acute and convalescent COVID-19. From T cells, B-cell-depleted T cells, or PBMCs came the material, which was cDNA or gDNA.

Under the authors' procedure: The assay estimated nucleated cells by amplifying reference gene primers. Profiling relied on immunoSEQ multiplex PCR, and the TCRdb table lists in-frame clones only, not all of them. From that table come the V and J calls and clone size; the DNA was used to work out D and trimming. There are roughly 90,000 clones in the sample; roughly nine tenths occur only once, and more than 2% lies in the top ten. After removal of 1 base from V and 5 bases from J, the junction contained 5 bases not matched to a gene. Germline CDR1 reads SEHNR; CDR2 reads FQNEAQ (reference sequence). The CDR3 consists of 15 residues.

The sample was peripheral blood. This chain connects TRBV7-9 to TRBJ1-5, with 7 bases identical to TRBD1. The receptor's source is a man over 45 with acute or convalescent COVID-19. The CDR3 DNA reads TGTGCCAGCAGCTTAGGCGGACAGGCTCATCAGCCCCAGCATTTT. Translating it yields CASSLGGQAHQPQHF.